A single sample gave rise to the 2 T cell receptor beta chains below, sequenced in a study of metastatic and nonmetastatic thyroid tumors. Not a single patient had been given any form of treatment at any point before undergoing thyroid surgery. TCRdb ran MiXCR on the PCR reads. The sample includes several thousand clones, roughly 29% of them seen just once. Sequencing used adjacent normal tissue. The receptor source for this set is a female donor with papillary thyroid cancer or a benign thyroid nodule (not recorded which). Some clones in this sample may be carry-over from other donors' samples.

In its sample, this clone was seen once. The chain is built from TRBV11-2 and TRBJ2-2; D is undetermined. Germline lookup yields CDR1 SGHAT and CDR2 FQNNGV. The CDR3 has 16 residues. The V and J ends lost 0 bases and 1 base respectively, with 9 bases between them. CDR3 nucleotide sequence: TGTGCCAGCAGCTTAGATAGGATTGGGAACACCGGGGAGCTGTTTTTT. This gives the protein CASSLDRIGNTGELFF.

Only a few counts were recorded for this clone. The rearrangement joins TRBV6-1 to TRBJ2-7; no definite D call. From germline, CDR1 is MNHNS and CDR2 SASEGT. V was clipped by 6 bases and J by 0 bases, with 21 bases between them. The CDR3 extends over 17 amino acids. CDR3 nucleotide sequence: TGTGCCAGCAGAAGTGGAATTTCCAGGACGAGCTCCTACGAGCAGTACTTC. This encodes CASRSGISRTSSYEQYF.